This TCR beta chain was profiled in a study of early T cells in non-severe SARS-CoV-2 infection. For the study at large: Chains were unpaired, as sequencing was done on bulk RNA from unsorted whole blood. Study-wide results and limits: Lookups in VDJdb leaned toward anti-spike CD8 responses and missed private and CD4 specificities.

Molecules of cDNA were individually given unique molecular identifiers that were attached to them. MiXCR was run by TCRdb on the 5' RACE reads, yielding one entry per CDR3 protein. The table lists 88,000 or so distinct CDR3 sequences, about 15% of them singletons. Notes on this clonotype: Its antigen is unknown.

The sample was whole blood. The receptor's source is an adult who was a healthcare worker with PCR-confirmed SARS-CoV-2 infection or an uninfected control (not recorded which).

The CDR3 region is CASSSGRTAGVPNTGELFF. The CDR3 nucleotides read TGTGCCAGCAGCTCGGGGCGGACCGCAGGGGTTCCGAACACCGGGGAGCTGTTTTTT. The chain combines TRBV7-9 with TRBJ2-2; D is perhaps TRBD1 (6 bases). The ends were cut back, 4 bases at V and 0 bases at J, with 21 bases in the middle. The CDR3 has 19 residues. Germline V CDR1 and CDR2: SEHNR, FQNEAQ (reference sequence).